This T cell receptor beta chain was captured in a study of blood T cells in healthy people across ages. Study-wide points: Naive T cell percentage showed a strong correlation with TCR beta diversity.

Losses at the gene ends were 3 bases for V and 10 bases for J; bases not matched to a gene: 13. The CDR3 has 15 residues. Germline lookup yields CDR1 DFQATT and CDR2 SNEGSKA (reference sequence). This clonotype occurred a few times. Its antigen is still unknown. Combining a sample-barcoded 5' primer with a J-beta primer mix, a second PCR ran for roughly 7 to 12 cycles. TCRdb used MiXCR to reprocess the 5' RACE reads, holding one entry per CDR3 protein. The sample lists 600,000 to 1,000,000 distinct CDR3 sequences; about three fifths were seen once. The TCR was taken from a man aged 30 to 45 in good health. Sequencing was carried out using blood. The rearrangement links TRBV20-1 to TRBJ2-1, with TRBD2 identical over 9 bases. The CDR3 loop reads CSASRGAAGGREQFF. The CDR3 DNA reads TGCAGTGCTAGTAGGGGCGCGGCGGGAGGGCGAGAGCAGTTCTTC.